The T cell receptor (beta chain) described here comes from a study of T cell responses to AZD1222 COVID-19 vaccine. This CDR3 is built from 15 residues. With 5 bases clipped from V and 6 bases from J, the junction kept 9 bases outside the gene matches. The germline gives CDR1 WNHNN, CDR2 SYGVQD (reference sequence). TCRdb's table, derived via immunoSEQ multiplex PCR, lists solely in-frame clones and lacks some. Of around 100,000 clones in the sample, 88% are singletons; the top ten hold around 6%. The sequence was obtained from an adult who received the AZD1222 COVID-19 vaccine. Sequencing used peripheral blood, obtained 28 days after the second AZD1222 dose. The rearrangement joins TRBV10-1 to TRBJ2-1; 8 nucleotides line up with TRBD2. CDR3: CASSTGASGSNEQFF. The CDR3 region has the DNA TGCGCCAGCAGTACCGGGGCTAGCGGGTCCAATGAGCAGTTCTTC.